One and the same sample provided the 16 T cell receptor beta chains below, sequenced in a study of OX40 agonist ivuxolimab in advanced cancers. The library was prepared using the immunoSEQ multiplex PCR assay. What TCRdb holds here is the immuneACCESS table cut down to in-frame rearrangements. Part of the clones is not present; checked against another copy, under half of the missing clones reflect an unresolved V gene, and the others are unexplained. This sample is represented by around 71,000 clones; about 88% of them were singletons. Roughly 1.1% of the sample is held by the ten biggest clonotypes. The sample here was CD4+ or CD8+ T cells sorted from blood, taken in a trial of the OX40 agonist ivuxolimab. These receptors were obtained from an adult with an advanced solid tumor such as melanoma, head and neck, liver or kidney cancer.

This chain uses TRBV2 with TRBJ1-1, with D possibly TRBD1 on 6 matching bases. V lost 5 bases and J 1 base, leaving 26 bases between the germline ends. Germline values: CDR1 SNHLY, CDR2 FYNNEI. The CDR3 runs to 19 residues. CDR3 in amino acids: CASSYHIVGDRTGNTEAFF. The CDR3 DNA sequence: TGTGCCAGCAGTTACCATATAGTAGGAGACAGGACGGGGAACACTGAAGCTTTCTTT.

V and J are TRBV28 and TRBJ1-1, with D possibly matching TRBD1 (6 bases). CDR1 is MDHEN and CDR2 is SYDVKM in the germline V gene. The CDR3 runs to 14 residues. Between the trimmed V and J ends, which lost 5 bases and 0 bases, there was a span of 10 bases. CDR3 nucleotide sequence: TGTGCCAGCAGTGCGACAGGACTGAACACTGAAGCTTTCTTT. This gives the protein CASSATGLNTEAFF.

Written as DNA, the CDR3 is TGTGCCAGCAGTGTCCTGGGGGCGAACACTGAAGCTTTCTTT. This encodes CASSVLGANTEAFF. The rearrangement joins TRBV2 to TRBJ1-1; TRBD1 is a possible D gene (6 bases). Germline V gene data show CDR1 as SNHLY and CDR2 as FYNNEI. V lost 4 bases to trimming and J lost 1 base, with 10 bases between them. The CDR3 loop spans 14 amino acids.

The chain uses TRBV9 and TRBJ2-2; unclear D gene. Germline assignment: CDR1 SGDLS and CDR2 YYNGEE. This CDR3 has 16 amino acids. V was shortened by 3 bases and J by 3 bases, with 15 bases between the two germline ends. CDR3 region: CASSATQRFDTGELFF. The CDR3 bases are TGTGCCAGCAGCGCGACGCAGAGGTTTGACACCGGGGAGCTGTTTTTT.

The chain has TRBV28 and TRBJ1-6, with D possibly being TRBD1 (6 bases). The CDR3 totals 14 residues. The V end was cut by 2 bases, the J end by 11 bases, with 13 bases between. Looked up from germline, CDR1 is MDHEN and CDR2 is SYDVKM. The CDR3 loop is CASSLGQGRAPLHF. CDR3 nucleotide sequence: TGTGCCAGCAGTTTAGGCCAGGGGCGCGCACCCCTCCACTTT.

The chain couples TRBV6-5 to TRBJ1-4; D may be TRBD1 (5 bases). The CDR3 length is 14 residues. V was clipped by 2 bases and J by 8 bases, with 12 bases between them. CDR1 and CDR2 from the germline V gene are MNHEY and SVGAGI. The CDR3, as DNA: TGTGCCAGCAGTTACGGGAAGCGGGGGGAAAAACTGTTTTTT. It translates to CASSYGKRGEKLFF.

The chain is built from TRBV25-1 and TRBJ2-6; no definite D call. Deletions cut 4 bases from V and 0 bases from J, with 7 bases between. Germline CDR1 and CDR2: MGHDK and SYGVNS. This CDR3 has 15 residues. In DNA form, the CDR3 reads TGTGCCAGCAGTGGAGACCTCTCTGGGGCCAACGTCCTGACTTTC. It translates to CASSGDLSGANVLTF.

This clone is a singleton in its sample. The rearrangement links TRBV7-8 to TRBJ1-5; D ambiguous. CDR1 SGHVS and CDR2 FQNEAQ come from the germline V gene. The CDR3 has 14 amino acids. The V and J ends lost 0 bases and 9 bases respectively, with 12 bases between them. The CDR3 coding sequence is TGTGCCAGCAGCTTAGCGAGGGCCAACGGGCCCCAGCATTTT. Translation gives CASSLARANGPQHF.

The chain links TRBV2 to TRBJ2-7; D may be TRBD2 (5 bases). V shed 6 bases and J shed 2 bases, with 14 bases lying between them. CDR3 length: 14 amino acids. Germline V gene data show CDR1 as SNHLY and CDR2 as FYNNEI. The CDR3 bases are TGTGCCAGCAGGGCACTCCCCGGGGCCTACGAGCAGTACTTC. It is translated as CASRALPGAYEQYF.

The rearrangement joins TRBV18 to TRBJ1-2; D remains unclear. Trimming shortened V by 2 bases and J by 4 bases, and 11 bases separated the two germline ends. The CDR3 extends over 14 amino acids. The germline gives CDR1 KGHSH, CDR2 LQKENI. DNA for the CDR3: TGTGCCAGCTCACCAGTGGGAGAGAGCTATGGCTACACCTTC. Residues: CASSPVGESYGYTF. Full variable domain (outside the CDR3, taken from reference TRBV18 and TRBJ1-2): NAGVMQNPRHLVRRRGQEARLRCSPMKGHSHVYWYRQLPEEGLKFMVYLQKENIIDESGMPKERFSAEFPKEGPSILRIQQVVRGDSAAYFCASSPVGESYGYTFGSGTRLTVV.

This clone was seen once. Written as DNA, the CDR3 is TGCGCCAGCAGCTTACTTGGGACAGGGGACGAAGAGACCCAGTACTTC. This sequence encodes CASSLLGTGDEETQYF. The V and J genes are TRBV5-1 and TRBJ2-5; 10 bases align to TRBD1. CDR1 SGHRS and CDR2 YFSETQ come from the germline V gene. This CDR3 spans 16 amino acids. Unmatched junction bases numbered 7, after V lost 2 bases and J lost 3 bases.

This rearrangement joins TRBV5-4 to TRBJ2-7; D tentatively fits TRBD1 or TRBD2 (5 bases each). Germline assignment: CDR1 SGHNT and CDR2 YYREEE (reference sequence). V shed 6 bases and J shed 4 bases, with 17 bases lying between them. The CDR3 loop spans 14 amino acids. The CDR3 DNA reads as TGTGCCAGCACCGACGGGACGGACCTATACGAGCAGTACTTC. Its translation: CASTDGTDLYEQYF.

The genes are TRBV6-1 and TRBJ2-5, with D hard to call. Germline V gives CDR1 MNHNS, CDR2 SASEGT. V was clipped by 3 bases and J by 3 bases, with 8 bases between them. The CDR3 length is 13 residues. CDR3: CASSETVKETQYF. The CDR3 nucleotides read TGTGCCAGCAGTGAGACTGTCAAAGAGACCCAGTACTTC.

This clone showed up just a few times. The CDR3 loop reads CASAGARGETQYF. The CDR3 nucleotides read TGTGCCTCGGCGGGAGCGCGGGGAGAGACCCAGTACTTC. V usage is TRBV19 and J usage is TRBJ2-5, with 7 bases that match TRBD2. The length of the CDR3 is 13 residues. Germline assignment: CDR1 LNHDA and CDR2 SQIVND (reference sequence). V was pared by 11 bases and J by 4 bases, with 10 bases of the junction left unmatched.

The rearrangement joins TRBV4-1 to TRBJ1-5; TRBD1 might be the D (5 bases). V was trimmed by 0 bases and J by 3 bases, leaving 15 bases between them. Germline assignment: CDR1 MGHRA and CDR2 YSYEKL. The CDR3 runs 17 residues. CDR3 sequence (DNA): TGCGCCAGCAGCCAAGATTTTGGGGGAAACACCAATCAGCCCCAGCATTTT. This translates into CASSQDFGGNTNQPQHF.

The genes are TRBV4-2 and TRBJ1-3, with TRBD1 matching over 7 bases. Trimming took 0 bases from V and 4 from J; bases not matched to a gene: 9. The CDR3 has 17 amino acids. CDR1 is LGHNA, CDR2 YNFKEQ, per germline. The CDR3 DNA follows: TGTGCCAGCAGCCAAGAGGCGGGCAGGGGGTCCGGAAACACCATATATTTT. It encodes CASSQEAGRGSGNTIYF.